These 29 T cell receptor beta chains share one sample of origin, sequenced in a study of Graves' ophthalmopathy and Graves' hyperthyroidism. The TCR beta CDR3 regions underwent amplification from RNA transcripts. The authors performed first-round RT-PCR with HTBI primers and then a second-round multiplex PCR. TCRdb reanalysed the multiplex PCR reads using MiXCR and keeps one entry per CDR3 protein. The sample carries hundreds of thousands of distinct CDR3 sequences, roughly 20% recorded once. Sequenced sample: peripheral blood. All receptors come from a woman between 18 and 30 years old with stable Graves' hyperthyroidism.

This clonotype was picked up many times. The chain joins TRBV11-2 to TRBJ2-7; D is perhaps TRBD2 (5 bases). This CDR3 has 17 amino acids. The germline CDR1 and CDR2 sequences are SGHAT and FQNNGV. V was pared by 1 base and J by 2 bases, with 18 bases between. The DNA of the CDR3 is TGTGCCAGCAGCTTAGTATCGGCGGGTTCGGTCCCCTACGAGCAGTACTTC. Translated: CASSLVSAGSVPYEQYF.

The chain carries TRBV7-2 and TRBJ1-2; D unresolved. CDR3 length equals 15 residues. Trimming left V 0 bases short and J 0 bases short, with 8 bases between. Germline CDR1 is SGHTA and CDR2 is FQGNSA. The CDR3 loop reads CASSLAGSSNYGYTF. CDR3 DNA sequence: TGTGCCAGCAGCTTAGCCGGTTCGTCTAACTATGGCTACACCTTC.

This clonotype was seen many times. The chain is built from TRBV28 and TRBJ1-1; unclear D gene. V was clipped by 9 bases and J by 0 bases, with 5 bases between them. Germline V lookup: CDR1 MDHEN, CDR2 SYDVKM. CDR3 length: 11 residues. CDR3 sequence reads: CASELNTEAFF. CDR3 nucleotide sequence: TGTGCCAGTGAGCTGAACACTGAAGCTTTCTTT. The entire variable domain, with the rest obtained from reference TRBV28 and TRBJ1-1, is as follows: DVKVTQSSRYLVKRTGEKVFLECVQDMDHENMFWYRQDPGLGLRLIYFSYDVKMKEKGDIPEGYSVSREKKERFSLILESASTNQTSMYLCASELNTEAFFGQGTRLTVV.

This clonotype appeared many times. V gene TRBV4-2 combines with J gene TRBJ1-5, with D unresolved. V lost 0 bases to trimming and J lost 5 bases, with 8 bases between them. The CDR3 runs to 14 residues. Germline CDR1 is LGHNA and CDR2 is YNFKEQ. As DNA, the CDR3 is TGTGCCAGCAGCCAAGACCCCGGGGATCAGCCCCAGCATTTT. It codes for CASSQDPGDQPQHF.

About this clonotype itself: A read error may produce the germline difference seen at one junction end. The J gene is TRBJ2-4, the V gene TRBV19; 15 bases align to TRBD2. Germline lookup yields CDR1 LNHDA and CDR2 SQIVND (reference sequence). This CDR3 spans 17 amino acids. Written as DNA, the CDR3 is TGTGCCAGTAGTAGAGGACTAGCGGGAGGGTCCAAAAACATTAAGTACTTC. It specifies CASSRGLAGGSKNIKYF.

DNA for the CDR3: TGTGCCAGCAGTTTAGCTTCCGCTAATCAGCCCCAGCATTTT. This encodes CASSLASANQPQHF. The chain carries TRBV12-3 or TRBV12-4 and TRBJ1-5, with D hard to call. The CDR3 loop spans 14 amino acids. V was trimmed by 0 bases and J by 4 bases, leaving 7 bases between them.

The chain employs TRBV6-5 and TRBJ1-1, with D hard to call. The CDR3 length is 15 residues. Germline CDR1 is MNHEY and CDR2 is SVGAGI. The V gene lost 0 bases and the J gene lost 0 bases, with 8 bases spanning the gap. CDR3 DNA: TGTGCCAGCAGTTACTCAGACATCATGAACACTGAAGCTTTCTTT. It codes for CASSYSDIMNTEAFF.

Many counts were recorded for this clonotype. As DNA, the CDR3 is TGTGCCAGCAGCTTAGCCTCTAGAGGGACGGATGGCTACACCTTC. Encoded protein: CASSLASRGTDGYTF. The chain is built from TRBV7-2 and TRBJ1-2, with D tentatively TRBD1 (5 bases). Germline V lookup: CDR1 SGHTA, CDR2 FQGNSA. V was shortened by 0 bases and J by 6 bases, with 14 bases between the two germline ends. This CDR3 has 15 amino acids.

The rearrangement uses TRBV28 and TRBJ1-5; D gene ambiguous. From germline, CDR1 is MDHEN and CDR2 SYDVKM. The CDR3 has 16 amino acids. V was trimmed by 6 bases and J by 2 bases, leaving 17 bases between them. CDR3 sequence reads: CASRTLRSEGNQPQHF. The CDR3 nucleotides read TGTGCCAGCAGGACGTTACGCTCCGAGGGCAATCAGCCCCAGCATTTT.

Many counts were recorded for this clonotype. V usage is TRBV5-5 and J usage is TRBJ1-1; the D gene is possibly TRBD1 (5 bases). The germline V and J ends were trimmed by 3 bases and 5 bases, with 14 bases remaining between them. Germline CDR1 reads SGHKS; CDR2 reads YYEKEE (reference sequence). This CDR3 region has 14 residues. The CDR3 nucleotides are TGTGCCAGCAGCTCCGGACATTTCGAGACTGAAGCTTTCTTT. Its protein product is CASSSGHFETEAFF.

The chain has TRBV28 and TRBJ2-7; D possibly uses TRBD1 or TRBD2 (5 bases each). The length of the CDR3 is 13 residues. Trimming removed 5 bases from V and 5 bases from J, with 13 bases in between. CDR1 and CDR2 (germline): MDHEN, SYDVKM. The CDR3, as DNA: TGTGCCAGCAGTCCCCGGGACGTAAACGAGCAGTACTTC. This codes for CASSPRDVNEQYF.

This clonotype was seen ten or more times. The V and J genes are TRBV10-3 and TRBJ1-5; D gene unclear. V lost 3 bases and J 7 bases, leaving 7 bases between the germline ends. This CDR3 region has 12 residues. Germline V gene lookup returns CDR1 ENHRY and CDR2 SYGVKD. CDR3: CAISESEQPQHF. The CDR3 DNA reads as TGTGCCATCAGTGAATCCGAGCAGCCCCAGCATTTT.

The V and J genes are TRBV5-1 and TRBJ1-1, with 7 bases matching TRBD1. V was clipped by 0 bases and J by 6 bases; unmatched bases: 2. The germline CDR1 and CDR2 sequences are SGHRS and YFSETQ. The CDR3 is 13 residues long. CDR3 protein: CASSLGDRPEAFF. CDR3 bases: TGCGCCAGCAGCTTGGGGGACAGACCTGAAGCTTTCTTT.

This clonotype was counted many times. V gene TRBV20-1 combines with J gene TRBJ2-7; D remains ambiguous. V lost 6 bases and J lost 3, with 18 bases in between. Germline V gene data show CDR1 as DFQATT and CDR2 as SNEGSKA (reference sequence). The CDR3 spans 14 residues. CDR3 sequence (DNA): TGCAGTGCCACCCCGGCGGACGGTAACTACGAGCAGTACTTC. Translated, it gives CSATPADGNYEQYF.

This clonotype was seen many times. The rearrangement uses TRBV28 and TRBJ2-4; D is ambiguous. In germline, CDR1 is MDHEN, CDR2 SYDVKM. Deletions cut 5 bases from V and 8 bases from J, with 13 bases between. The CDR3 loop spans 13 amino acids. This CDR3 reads CASSLPRLDIQYF. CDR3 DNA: TGTGCCAGCAGTCTCCCTCGGCTGGACATTCAGTACTTC.

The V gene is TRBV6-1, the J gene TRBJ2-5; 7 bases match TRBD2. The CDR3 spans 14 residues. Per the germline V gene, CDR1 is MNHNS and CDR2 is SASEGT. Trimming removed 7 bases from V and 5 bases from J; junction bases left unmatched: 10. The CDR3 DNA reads TGTGCCAGCACGATCACGGACGGGGGGGAGACCCAGTACTTC. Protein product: CASTITDGGETQYF.

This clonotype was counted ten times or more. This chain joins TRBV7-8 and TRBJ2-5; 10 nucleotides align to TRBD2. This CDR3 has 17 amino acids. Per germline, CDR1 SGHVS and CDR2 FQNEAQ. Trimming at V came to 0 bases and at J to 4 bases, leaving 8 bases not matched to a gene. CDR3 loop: CASSLARASGRRETQYF. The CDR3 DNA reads TGTGCCAGCAGCTTAGCGAGGGCTAGCGGGAGAAGAGAGACCCAGTACTTC.

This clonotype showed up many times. The CDR3 protein is CASSPWEGYEQYF. The DNA of the CDR3 is TGTGCCAGCTCACCATGGGAGGGCTACGAGCAGTACTTC. The gene calls are TRBV18 and TRBJ2-7, with 7 bases lining up with TRBD2. The CDR3 spans 13 residues. Germline CDR1 is KGHSH and CDR2 is LQKENI. V trimming: 2 bases; J trimming: 3 bases; junction bases outside the gene matches: 1. Combining the CDR3 with reference TRBV18 and TRBJ2-7 gives the whole variable domain NAGVMQNPRHLVRRRGQEARLRCSPMKGHSHVYWYRQLPEEGLKFMVYLQKENIIDESGMPKERFSAEFPKEGPSILRIQQVVRGDSAAYFCASSPWEGYEQYFGPGTRLTVT.

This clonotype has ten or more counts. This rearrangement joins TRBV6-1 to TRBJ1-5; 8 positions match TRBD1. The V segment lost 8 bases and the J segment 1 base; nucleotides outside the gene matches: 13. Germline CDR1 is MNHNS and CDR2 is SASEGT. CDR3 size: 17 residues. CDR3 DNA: TGTGCCAGCCGGCCGGGACAGGACTCCTTGAGCAATCAGCCCCAGCATTTT. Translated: CASRPGQDSLSNQPQHF.

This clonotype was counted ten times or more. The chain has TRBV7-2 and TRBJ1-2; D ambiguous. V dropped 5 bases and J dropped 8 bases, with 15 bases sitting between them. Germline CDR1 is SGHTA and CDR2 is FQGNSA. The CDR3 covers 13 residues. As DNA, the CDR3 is TGTGCCAGCAGCGACTCGTGGGGTAGCGGCTACACCTTC. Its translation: CASSDSWGSGYTF.

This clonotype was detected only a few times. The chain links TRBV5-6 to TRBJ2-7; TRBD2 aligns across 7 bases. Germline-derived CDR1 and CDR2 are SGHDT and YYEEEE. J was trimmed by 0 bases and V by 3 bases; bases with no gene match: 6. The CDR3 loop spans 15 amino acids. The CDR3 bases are TGTGCCAGCAGCTCGGCCGGGACTACCTCCTACGAGCAGTACTTC. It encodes CASSSAGTTSYEQYF.

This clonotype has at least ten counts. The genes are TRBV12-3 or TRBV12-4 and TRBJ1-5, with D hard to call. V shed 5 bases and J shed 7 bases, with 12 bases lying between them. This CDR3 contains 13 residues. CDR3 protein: CASSPGRVQPQHF. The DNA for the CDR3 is TGTGCCAGCAGTCCCGGGAGGGTCCAGCCCCAGCATTTT.

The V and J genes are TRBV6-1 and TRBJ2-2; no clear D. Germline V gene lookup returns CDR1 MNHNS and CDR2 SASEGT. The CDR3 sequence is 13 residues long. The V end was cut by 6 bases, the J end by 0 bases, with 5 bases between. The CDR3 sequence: CASRPTNTGELFF. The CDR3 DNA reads TGTGCCAGCAGGCCGACGAACACCGGGGAGCTGTTTTTT.

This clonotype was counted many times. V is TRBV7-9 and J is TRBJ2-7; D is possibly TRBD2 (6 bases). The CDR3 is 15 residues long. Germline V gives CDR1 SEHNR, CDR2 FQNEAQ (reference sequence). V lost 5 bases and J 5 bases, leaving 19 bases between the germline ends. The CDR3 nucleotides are TGTGCCAGCAGCGCCCCTCTAGCGCGCCCGGACGAGCAGTACTTC. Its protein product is CASSAPLARPDEQYF.

The CDR3 DNA reads as TGTGCCAGCAGCCAAGATCTGACACTAACCTACGAGCAGTACTTC. Its translation: CASSQDLTLTYEQYF. This chain uses TRBV3-1 with TRBJ2-7; D gene uncertain. CDR3 length: 15 amino acids. Germline V gives CDR1 LGHDT, CDR2 YNNKEL (reference sequence). The ends were cut back, 0 bases at V and 2 bases at J, with 11 bases in the middle.

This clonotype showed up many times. CDR3 DNA sequence: TGTGCCAGCAGCGAAACGGGACCACCCTACGAGCAGTACTTC. It yields the protein CASSETGPPYEQYF. The chain employs TRBV6-2 or TRBV6-3 and TRBJ2-7; D tentatively fits TRBD1 or TRBD2 (5 bases each). The CDR3 totals 14 residues. CDR1 and CDR2 (germline): MNHEY, SVGEGT. V lost 6 bases and J lost 2, with 14 bases in between.

In nucleotides, the CDR3 is TGTGCCACCAGCAGAGATCGGACGAACACTGAAGCTTTCTTT. Its protein is CATSRDRTNTEAFF. The chain uses TRBV15 and TRBJ1-1; D uncertain. The germline CDR1 and CDR2 sequences are LNHNV and YYDKDF (reference sequence). Trimming cost V 0 bases and J 1 base, with 6 bases left between them. This CDR3 comprises 14 residues.

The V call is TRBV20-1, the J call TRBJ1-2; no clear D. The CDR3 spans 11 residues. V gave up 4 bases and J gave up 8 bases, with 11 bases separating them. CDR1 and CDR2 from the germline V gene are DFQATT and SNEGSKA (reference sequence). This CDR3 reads CSAISRWGYTF. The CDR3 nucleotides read TGCAGTGCTATATCCAGGTGGGGCTACACCTTC.

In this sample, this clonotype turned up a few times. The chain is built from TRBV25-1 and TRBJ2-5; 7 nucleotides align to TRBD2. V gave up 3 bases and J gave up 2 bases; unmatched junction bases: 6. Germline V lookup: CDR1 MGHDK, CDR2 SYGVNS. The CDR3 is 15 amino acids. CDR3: CASSDGAGYQETQYF. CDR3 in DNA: TGTGCCAGCAGTGATGGAGCGGGATATCAAGAGACCCAGTACTTC.